This T cell receptor (beta chain) was sequenced in a study of CD8+ T cells in alopecia areata. Study details: Treated patients were given 5 to 10 mg oral tofacitinib twice daily.

It was cDNA, reverse transcribed from extracted RNA, that served as the sequencing template. Some clones are missing from TCRdb's copy, which holds only in-frame ones; the method was immunoSEQ multiplex PCR. The repertoire has fewer than 250,000 clones, about 40% of them found once; the top ten carry around 3%. Treatment meaning: oral pan-JAK inhibitor, 5-10 mg twice daily. Germline V gene lookup returns CDR1 GTSNPN and CDR2 SVGIG (reference sequence). Deletions cut 3 bases from V and 0 bases from J, with 12 bases between. The CDR3 runs 15 residues. The source material was CD4+ T cells sorted from blood, sampled at roughly week 36, from a patient treated with tofacitinib. J is TRBJ1-5 and V is TRBV30; D remains ambiguous. The clonotype originates from a human donor with alopecia areata. The CDR3 spells CAWSRGSNSNQPQHF. CDR3 coding DNA: TGTGCCTGGAGCCGCGGTTCGAATAGCAATCAGCCCCAGCATTTT.